This T cell receptor (beta chain) was identified in a study of hypomethylating agent response in myelodysplastic syndrome. Findings and limits, study-wide: After treatment, novel clonotypes emerged more in responders, contracted ones more in non-responders.

As originally analysed: Of 150,000 to 200,000 unique clonotypes, approximately 1.5% were previously reported viral-epitope-specific in VDJdb. Sequencing was performed with immunoSEQ multiplex PCR; in TCRdb, only in-frame clones are kept and a portion is missing. The V and J calls and clone size are taken from that table; D and trimming were inferred from the DNA. Of 1,600 or so clones detected, 70% to 80% appear once; the ten largest clones hold over 15%. The table lists this clone with a few counts. Its antigen is still unknown. The sequencing used bone marrow, collected before or after starting hypomethylating agent treatment for myelodysplastic syndrome (not recorded which). The TCR sequence derives from a human donor with myelodysplastic syndrome.

DNA for the CDR3: TGTGCCAGCAGCTTGGGAGCCACATCTAACTATGGCTACACCTTC. This gives the protein CASSLGATSNYGYTF. The rearrangement uses TRBV5-8 and TRBJ1-2; D gene unclear. CDR3 length equals 15 residues. Germline CDR1 and CDR2: SGHTS and YDEGEE. V lost 0 bases and J lost 0, with 9 bases in between.